A selection of T cell receptor beta chains follows, all from one sample in a study of PD-1 blockade in classical Hodgkin lymphoma. Profiled with immunoSEQ multiplex PCR; TCRdb holds only in-frame clones, not every one. The repertoire holds some 35,000 clones, with about 93% as singletons. The sample was CD4+ T cells from blood, taken at baseline. Receptor source: a human donor with classical Hodgkin lymphoma. CDR3s include the opening cysteine and the closing phenylalanine or tryptophan. A D gene is named only where the DNA matches it firmly. A row's size may be missing; if present it is once, few, many or a size class.

cdr3_aa cdr3_nt j_call d_call clone_size v_call
CSAQQSSSSYNEQFF TGCAGCGCTCAACAGTCCTCGAGCTCCTACAATGAGCAGTTCTTC TRBJ2-1 . once TRBV29-1
CASSLATGMLETQYF TGCGCCAGCAGCTTGGCCACAGGGATGCTGGAGACCCAGTACTTC TRBJ2-5 . . TRBV5-1
CASTLGLAGGLWGYNEQFF TGCGCCAGCACACTGGGACTAGCGGGAGGTCTGTGGGGTTACAATGAGCAGTTCTTC TRBJ2-1 TRBD2 . TRBV10-2
CAWSGTGGFQPQHF TGTGCCTGGTCCGGGACAGGGGGCTTTCAGCCCCAGCATTTT TRBJ1-5 TRBD1 . TRBV30
CASSSTWRGGMIKTQYF TGTGCCAGCAGTTCCACGTGGAGGGGGGGAATGATCAAGACCCAGTACTTC TRBJ2-5 . . TRBV6-7
CASSFGGITEAFF TGTGCCAGCAGTTTTGGAGGTATAACTGAAGCTTTCTTT TRBJ1-1 . . TRBV28
CASSRNRAHLPTNEKLFF TGTGCCAGCAGCAGGAACAGGGCCCATTTGCCAACTAATGAAAAACTGTTTTTT TRBJ1-4 . . TRBV5-4
CASSLATGLRSQETQYF TGCGCCAGCAGCTTGGCAACAGGGTTGCGCTCCCAAGAGACCCAGTACTTC TRBJ2-5 . . TRBV5-1
CASSLVLFTDTQYF TGTGCCAGCAGCTTAGTTCTGTTCACAGATACGCAGTATTTT TRBJ2-3 . . TRBV11-2
CSVAPRDRGLTGELFF TGCAGCGTTGCTCCACGGGACAGGGGGCTTACCGGGGAGCTGTTTTTT TRBJ2-2 TRBD1 . TRBV29-1
CASSFGTGGYEQYF TGCGCCAGCAGCTTTGGGACAGGGGGCTACGAGCAGTACTTC TRBJ2-7 TRBD1 few TRBV5-1
CASKKSGNTIYF TGTGCCAGTAAGAAGTCTGGAAACACCATATATTTT TRBJ1-3 . once TRBV19
CASSGPTSRFEKLFF TGTGCCAGCAGTGGTCCGACCTCCCGATTTGAAAAACTGTTTTTT TRBJ1-4 . . TRBV6-1
CASSVGGFSTGELFF TGTGCCAGCAGCGTAGGGGGATTCAGCACCGGGGAGCTGTTTTTT TRBJ2-2 . . TRBV9
CASSLGGYPSYEQYF TGCGCCAGCAGCTTGGGAGGGTACCCTTCCTACGAGCAGTACTTC TRBJ2-7 . . TRBV5-1
CASSLPGGPYEQYF TGCGCCAGCAGCTTGCCGGGAGGGCCCTACGAGCAGTACTTC TRBJ2-7 TRBD2 . TRBV5-1
CASSRVPAEQYF TGTGCCAGTAGTAGGGTACCTGCCGAGCAGTACTTC TRBJ2-7 . few TRBV19
CASIKTRTYEQYF TGTGCCAGCATTAAGACAAGAACCTACGAGCAGTACTTC TRBJ2-7 . once TRBV6-1
CASSPPSAGRNTIYF TGTGCCAGCTCACCACCGAGCGCAGGGAGAAACACCATATATTTT TRBJ1-3 . few TRBV18
CASSPPGRLTYEQYF TGTGCCAGCTCACCACCGGGAAGGCTGACCTACGAGCAGTACTTC TRBJ2-7 . . TRBV18
CAWSAASNQPQHF TGTGCCTGGAGTGCTGCTAGCAATCAGCCCCAGCATTTT TRBJ1-5 . few TRBV30
CASNPVPPSGRARSGELFF TGCGCCAGCAACCCAGTCCCCCCTAGCGGGAGGGCCCGGAGCGGGGAGCTGTTTTTT TRBJ2-2 TRBD2 . TRBV10-2
CASSGQGYYPNYGYTF TGTGCCAGCAGCGGACAGGGCTACTACCCTAACTATGGCTACACCTTC TRBJ1-2 TRBD1 . TRBV7-3
CATTRIGPGGPYGYTF TGTGCCACCACCAGAATTGGCCCAGGGGGCCCGTATGGCTACACCTTC TRBJ1-2 TRBD1 once TRBV19
CASSLQGNTDTQYF TGTGCCAGCAGCCTGCAGGGAAACACAGATACGCAGTATTTT TRBJ2-3 . . TRBV11-3
CASRRENSYNEQFF TGTGCCTCCAGGCGGGAAAACTCCTACAATGAGCAGTTCTTC TRBJ2-1 . . TRBV6-1
CSVAEGNYGYTF TGCAGCGTTGCGGAGGGGAACTATGGCTACACCTTC TRBJ1-2 . . TRBV29-1
CASSLAGGMNTEAFF TGTGCCAGCAGCTTAGCAGGAGGAATGAACACTGAAGCTTTCTTT TRBJ1-1 . . TRBV7-6
CASSQDPLAGGLDTQYF TGTGCCAGCAGCCAAGATCCCCTAGCGGGTGGGTTAGATACGCAGTATTTT TRBJ2-3 TRBD2 . TRBV4-2